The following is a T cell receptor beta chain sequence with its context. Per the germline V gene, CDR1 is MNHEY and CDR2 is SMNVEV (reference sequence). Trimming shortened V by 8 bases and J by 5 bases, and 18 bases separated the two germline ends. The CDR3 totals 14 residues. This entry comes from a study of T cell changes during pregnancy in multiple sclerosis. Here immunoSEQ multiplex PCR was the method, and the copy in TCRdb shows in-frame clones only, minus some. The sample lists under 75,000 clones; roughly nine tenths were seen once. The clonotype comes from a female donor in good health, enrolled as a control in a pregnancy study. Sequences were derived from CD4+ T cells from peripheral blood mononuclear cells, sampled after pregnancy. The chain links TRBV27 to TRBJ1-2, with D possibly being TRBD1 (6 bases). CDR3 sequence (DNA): TGTGCCAGCGCTTCTACAGGGAATCGGTATGGCTACACCTTC. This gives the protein CASASTGNRYGYTF.